These 20 T cell receptor beta chains originate from one sample sequenced in a study of response to subunit inactivated influenza vaccine. TCRdb reprocessed the RT-PCR reads with MiXCR, giving one entry per CDR3 protein. The table shows under 850,000 distinct CDR3 sequences, with about a fifth occurring only once. Sequencing used PBMCs from blood, obtained less than 6 days after vaccination. Receptor source: a man between 50 and 59 years old who received an inactivated influenza vaccine.

The count of this clonotype is one. This chain connects TRBV2 to TRBJ2-1, with 10 nucleotides matching TRBD1. Germline CDR1 reads SNHLY; CDR2 reads FYNNEI. V gave up 8 bases and J gave up 0 bases; unmatched junction bases: 7. The CDR3 has 16 residues. The CDR3 spells CASDRGQTSSYNEQFF. In DNA, the CDR3 is TGTGCCAGCGACAGGGGGCAGACCAGCTCCTACAATGAGCAGTTCTTC.

This clonotype was seen many times. The V gene is TRBV7-8, the J gene TRBJ2-1; 7 bases are shared with TRBD1. The germline V gene encodes CDR1 SGHVS and CDR2 FQNEAQ. The V and J ends lost 3 bases and 13 bases, in that order; junction bases with no gene match: 18. The CDR3 has 16 amino acids. The CDR3 sequence: CASSFGRRKGGTLQFF. CDR3 nucleotides: TGTGCCAGCAGCTTCGGGCGACGCAAAGGGGGCACCCTACAGTTCTTC.

This clonotype was seen a few times. The chain uses TRBV6-6 and TRBJ2-1; D is ambiguous. With 6 bases removed from V and 6 bases from J, the gap between germline ends came to 9 bases. CDR3 size: 12 residues. Per germline, CDR1 MNHNY and CDR2 SVGAGI (reference sequence). The CDR3 sequence is CASRTARNEQFF. CDR3 nucleotides: TGTGCCAGCAGAACCGCGCGCAATGAGCAGTTCTTC.

V is TRBV5-1 and J is TRBJ2-1, with 9 bases identical to TRBD2. Germline CDR1 reads SGHRS; CDR2 reads YFSETQ. Trimming at V came to 0 bases and at J to 7 bases, leaving 8 bases not matched to a gene. This CDR3 comprises 16 residues. In DNA, the CDR3 is TGCGCCAGCAGCTTGGCGTTTAGCGGGGGCACAAATGAGCAGTTCTTC. Encoded protein: CASSLAFSGGTNEQFF.

The chain couples TRBV7-9 to TRBJ2-2; D unresolved. CDR1 and CDR2 from the germline V gene are SEHNR and FQNEAQ (reference sequence). The CDR3 has 16 amino acids. Trimming left V 0 bases short and J 5 bases short, with 13 bases between. The DNA of the CDR3 is TGTGCCAGCAGCTTAGCCTTTGGCAGCCGGACCGGGGAGCTGTTTTTT. Translated: CASSLAFGSRTGELFF.

The chain is built from TRBV6-2 or TRBV6-3 and TRBJ2-1; 9 nucleotides agree with TRBD1. Germline lookup yields CDR1 MNHEY and CDR2 SVGEGT. V was pared by 3 bases and J by 3 bases, with 9 bases of the junction left unmatched. There are 17 residues in the CDR3. The CDR3 is CASSYALGQGGYNEQFF. The CDR3 DNA reads TGTGCCAGCAGTTATGCCCTGGGACAGGGTGGCTACAATGAGCAGTTCTTC.

This clonotype was observed many times. CDR3 region: CSARDHWRSRYNEQFF. In DNA form, the CDR3 reads TGCAGTGCTAGAGATCATTGGCGGAGTCGCTACAATGAGCAGTTCTTC. The J gene is TRBJ2-1, the V gene TRBV20-1; D not resolved. The CDR3 has 16 amino acids. V lost 0 bases and J 3 bases, leaving 15 bases between the germline ends. The germline V gene has CDR1 DFQATT and CDR2 SNEGSKA (reference sequence).

The chain joins TRBV7-2 to TRBJ2-7; 8 positions match TRBD1. Germline V lookup: CDR1 SGHTA, CDR2 FQGNSA. V lost 6 bases, J lost 4 bases, and 8 bases stayed unmatched. The CDR3 sequence is 14 residues long. The CDR3 is CASSWGQALYEQYF. In DNA form, the CDR3 reads TGTGCCAGCAGTTGGGGACAGGCTCTTTACGAGCAGTACTTC.

This clonotype was counted a few times. The chain joins TRBV12-3 or TRBV12-4 to TRBJ2-2, with TRBD1 as a possible D gene (5 bases). Deletions cut 5 bases from V and 6 bases from J, with 13 bases between. This CDR3 is built from 14 residues. CDR3 region: CASSLAQGAGELFF. The CDR3 DNA follows: TGTGCCAGCAGTCTCGCCCAGGGTGCCGGGGAGCTGTTTTTT.

This clonotype was counted between two and nine times. The chain is built from TRBV5-1 and TRBJ2-1; D might be TRBD1 or TRBD2, each matching 5 bases. CDR1 and CDR2 from the germline V gene are SGHRS and YFSETQ. V shed 1 base and J shed 4 bases, with 18 bases lying between them. There are 17 residues in the CDR3. The CDR3 DNA is TGCGCCAGCAGCTTGTTCCTGGGGGTCATAGCTTACAATGAGCAGTTCTTC. Protein: CASSLFLGVIAYNEQFF.

This clonotype was counted only a few times. The CDR3 sequence: CSARYSGSSYNEQFF. As DNA, the CDR3 is TGCAGTGCTAGATATAGCGGGAGCTCCTACAATGAGCAGTTCTTC. The chain couples TRBV20-1 to TRBJ2-1; 9 bases map to TRBD2. The germline V gene has CDR1 DFQATT and CDR2 SNEGSKA (reference sequence). V shed 2 bases, J shed 0 bases, and the junction held 2 bases outside the gene matches. The CDR3 is 15 amino acids.

The sample holds a few counts of this clonotype. The V call is TRBV7-2, the J call TRBJ2-1; TRBD2 agrees at 8 bases. This CDR3 is built from 15 residues. From germline, CDR1 is SGHTA and CDR2 FQGNSA. V shed 2 bases and J 4 bases; nucleotides not matched to a gene: 4. The CDR3 is CASSLTGLDYNEQFF. The CDR3 region has the DNA TGTGCCAGCAGCTTAACGGGACTAGATTACAATGAGCAGTTCTTC.

The chain is built from TRBV12-3 or TRBV12-4 and TRBJ2-2; a possible D gene is TRBD1 (6 bases). The CDR3 is 14 residues long. The ends were cut back, 2 bases at V and 6 bases at J, with 10 bases in the middle. CDR3 sequence: CASSLRGTPGELFF. The CDR3 DNA reads as TGTGCCAGCAGTTTAAGGGGGACCCCCGGGGAGCTGTTTTTT.

This chain links TRBV28 with TRBJ1-6, with TRBD1 matching 7 bases. This CDR3 is 15 amino acids long. The J segment lost 6 bases and the V segment lost 3 bases, leaving 5 bases of the junction unmatched. Germline-derived CDR1 and CDR2 are MDHEN and SYDVKM. CDR3 bases: TGTGCCAGCAGTTTCGGGAGGGGGCCTAATTCACCCCTCCACTTT. Translating gives CASSFGRGPNSPLHF.

The rearrangement uses TRBV25-1 and TRBJ2-2; D uncertain. The CDR3 spans 11 residues. Trimming shortened V by 7 bases and J by 7 bases, and 7 bases separated the two germline ends. Germline V gene lookup returns CDR1 MGHDK and CDR2 SYGVNS. The CDR3 sequence: CASKSLGELFF. The CDR3 nucleotides are TGTGCCAGCAAGTCACTCGGGGAGCTGTTTTTT. The complete variable domain, with remaining parts taken from reference TRBV25-1 and TRBJ2-2, reads EADIYQTPRYLVIGTGKKITLECSQTMGHDKMYWYQQDPGMELHLIHYSYGVNSTEKGDLSSESTVSRIRTEHFPLTLESARPSHTSQYLCASKSLGELFFGEGSRLTVL.

This clonotype was seen repeatedly, ten times or more. The V gene is TRBV5-1, the J gene TRBJ2-7, with TRBD2 as a possible D gene (5 bases). The CDR3 has 13 amino acids. V lost 3 bases and J lost 7, with 14 bases in between. CDR1 is SGHRS, CDR2 YFSETQ, per germline. CDR3 amino acids: CASSSSTNGEQYF. CDR3 nucleotide sequence: TGCGCCAGCAGCTCCTCGACTAACGGGGAGCAGTACTTC.

On this clonotype: At one end, the junction sequence differs from germline, possibly due to a read error. This rearrangement joins TRBV4-2 to TRBJ2-3; TRBD1 matches 10 bases. Germline CDR1 reads LGHNA; CDR2 reads YNFKEQ. This CDR3 comprises 15 residues. Written as DNA, the CDR3 is TGTGCCAGCAGCCAAGACCCCGGGACAGGGGATAGGCAGTATTTT. This sequence encodes CASSQDPGTGDRQYF.

This clonotype has more than one count but fewer than ten. This sequence joins TRBV11-2 and TRBJ2-7, with 8 positions matching TRBD1. Germline loops: CDR1 SGHAT, CDR2 FQNNGV. V dropped 5 bases and J dropped 5; count of bases not matched to a gene: 5. The CDR3 totals 13 residues. Here the CDR3 DNA reads TGTGCCAGCAGCCCCCGGACAGGGAACGAGCAGTACTTC. Its protein is CASSPRTGNEQYF.

This sequence joins TRBV2 and TRBJ2-7, with TRBD1 matching over 7 bases. Germline CDR1 reads SNHLY; CDR2 reads FYNNEI. The length of the CDR3 is 15 residues. V lost 3 bases to trimming and J lost 1 base; unmatched junction nucleotides: 6. The CDR3 is CASSDRDSRSYEQYF. CDR3 sequence (DNA): TGTGCCAGCAGTGACAGGGACAGCCGTTCCTACGAGCAGTACTTC.

The chain recombines TRBV6-5 with TRBJ2-7, with D possibly matching TRBD1 (5 bases). The ends were cut back, 5 bases at V and 2 bases at J, with 13 bases in the middle. Germline V CDR1 and CDR2: MNHEY, SVGAGI. This CDR3 comprises 14 residues. The CDR3 DNA follows: TGTGCCAGCAGTAACCGAGACAGAACCTACGAGCAGTACTTC. Amino acid sequence: CASSNRDRTYEQYF.